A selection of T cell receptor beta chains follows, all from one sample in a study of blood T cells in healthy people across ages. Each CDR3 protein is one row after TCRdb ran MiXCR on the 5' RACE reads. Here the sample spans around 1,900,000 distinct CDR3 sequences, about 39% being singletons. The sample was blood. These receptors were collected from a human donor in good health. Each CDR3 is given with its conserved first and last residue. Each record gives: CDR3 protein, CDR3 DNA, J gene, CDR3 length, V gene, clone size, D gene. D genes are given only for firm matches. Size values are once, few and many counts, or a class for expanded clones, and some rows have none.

CDR3 protein: CASSQASAGVSGELFF
CDR3 DNA: TGTGCCAGCAGCCAAGCGTCCGCGGGGGTGAGCGGGGAGCTGTTTTTT
J gene: TRBJ2-2
CDR3 length: 16
V gene: TRBV3-1
clone size: once
D gene: TRBD2

CDR3 protein: CASSQPIGINQPQHF
CDR3 DNA: TGCGCCAGCAGCCAGCCCATAGGTATCAATCAGCCCCAGCATTTT
J gene: TRBJ1-5
CDR3 length: 15
V gene: TRBV4-1
clone size: .
D gene: .

CDR3 protein: CASSLNAGTVNYEQYF
CDR3 DNA: TGTGCCAGCAGCCTAAACGCTGGGACAGTGAACTACGAGCAGTACTTC
J gene: TRBJ2-7
CDR3 length: 16
V gene: TRBV7-9
clone size: few
D gene: TRBD1

CDR3 protein: CAWMGFYGYTF
CDR3 DNA: TGTGCCTGGATGGGGTTCTATGGCTACACCTTC
J gene: TRBJ1-2
CDR3 length: 11
V gene: TRBV30
clone size: .
D gene: .

CDR3 protein: CASSLESAGTPGYTF
CDR3 DNA: TGTGCCAGCAGCTTAGAGTCTGCCGGGACCCCTGGCTACACCTTC
J gene: TRBJ1-2
CDR3 length: 15
V gene: TRBV7-2
clone size: .
D gene: .

CDR3 protein: CASTAKSGANVLTF
CDR3 DNA: TGTGCCAGCACCGCCAAATCTGGGGCCAACGTCCTGACTTTC
J gene: TRBJ2-6
CDR3 length: 14
V gene: TRBV5-4
clone size: .
D gene: .

CDR3 protein: CASRDGRARNEQFF
CDR3 DNA: TGTGCCAGCAGAGACGGCAGGGCCCGGAATGAGCAGTTCTTC
J gene: TRBJ2-1
CDR3 length: 14
V gene: TRBV4-2
clone size: .
D gene: .

CDR3 protein: CASSALGLRETRYF
CDR3 DNA: TGTGCCAGCAGCGCCTTGGGCCTGAGGGAGACCCGGTACTTC
J gene: TRBJ2-5
CDR3 length: 14
V gene: TRBV7-9
clone size: few
D gene: .

CDR3 protein: CASSLWPDTRFF
CDR3 DNA: TGTGCCAGCAGCTTATGGCCGGACACACGGTTCTTC
J gene: TRBJ2-1
CDR3 length: 12
V gene: TRBV7-9
clone size: .
D gene: .

CDR3 protein: CASSGIKRGGTDTQYF
CDR3 DNA: TGTGCCAGCAGTGGAATCAAGCGGGGGGGCACAGATACGCAGTATTTT
J gene: TRBJ2-3
CDR3 length: 16
V gene: TRBV6-1
clone size: .
D gene: TRBD2

CDR3 protein: CSAGMASGDGTQYF
CDR3 DNA: TGCAGTGCCGGAATGGCTAGCGGGGACGGTACGCAGTATTTT
J gene: TRBJ2-3
CDR3 length: 14
V gene: TRBV20-1
clone size: few
D gene: TRBD2

CDR3 protein: CASSQDLGSGVSGANVLTF
CDR3 DNA: TGCGCCAGCAGCCAAGATCTGGGAAGCGGCGTCTCTGGGGCCAACGTCCTGACTTTC
J gene: TRBJ2-6
CDR3 length: 19
V gene: TRBV4-3
clone size: few
D gene: .

CDR3 protein: CSANWRGANEQFF
CDR3 DNA: TGCAGTGCGAATTGGAGGGGGGCGAATGAGCAGTTCTTC
J gene: TRBJ2-1
CDR3 length: 13
V gene: TRBV20-1
clone size: few
D gene: .

CDR3 protein: CASSLAGRDNEQFF
CDR3 DNA: TGTGCCAGCAGCTTGGCAGGGAGGGACAATGAGCAGTTCTTC
J gene: TRBJ2-1
CDR3 length: 14
V gene: TRBV7-2
clone size: .
D gene: TRBD2

CDR3 protein: CAISESKGGIGYEQYF
CDR3 DNA: TGTGCCATCAGTGAGTCGAAAGGGGGAATTGGGTACGAGCAGTACTTC
J gene: TRBJ2-7
CDR3 length: 16
V gene: TRBV10-3
clone size: .
D gene: .

CDR3 protein: CSASTRDRGLRDTQYF
CDR3 DNA: TGCAGTGCTAGCACTCGGGACAGGGGGCTTAGAGATACGCAGTATTTT
J gene: TRBJ2-3
CDR3 length: 16
V gene: TRBV20-1
clone size: many
D gene: TRBD1

CDR3 protein: CASSITVDTQYF
CDR3 DNA: TGCGCCAGCAGCATCACGGTAGATACGCAGTATTTT
J gene: TRBJ2-3
CDR3 length: 12
V gene: TRBV5-1
clone size: .
D gene: .

CDR3 protein: CATSEPGVGGEQYF
CDR3 DNA: TGTGCCACCAGTGAGCCCGGGGTCGGCGGTGAGCAGTACTTC
J gene: TRBJ2-5
CDR3 length: 14
V gene: TRBV24-1
clone size: .
D gene: .

CDR3 protein: CASSQESGQGISPLHF
CDR3 DNA: TGCGCCAGCAGCCAAGAATCCGGACAGGGTATTTCACCCCTCCACTTT
J gene: TRBJ1-6
CDR3 length: 16
V gene: TRBV4-3
clone size: once
D gene: TRBD1

CDR3 protein: CTSSQDGGSEQYF
CDR3 DNA: TGTACCAGCAGCCAGGACGGAGGGAGCGAGCAGTACTTC
J gene: TRBJ2-7
CDR3 length: 13
V gene: TRBV4-2
clone size: .
D gene: .

CDR3 protein: CASIRTGANTEAFF
CDR3 DNA: TGTGCCAGCATAAGGACAGGGGCAAACACTGAAGCTTTCTTT
J gene: TRBJ1-1
CDR3 length: 14
V gene: TRBV5-6
clone size: .
D gene: TRBD1

CDR3 protein: CASSQVGAQETQYF
CDR3 DNA: TGCGCCAGCAGCCAAGTCGGGGCCCAAGAGACCCAGTACTTC
J gene: TRBJ2-5
CDR3 length: 14
V gene: TRBV4-1
clone size: .
D gene: .

CDR3 protein: CASSLNAGQGAYGYTF
CDR3 DNA: TGTGCCAGCAGCCTAAACGCCGGACAGGGGGCCTATGGCTACACCTTC
J gene: TRBJ1-2
CDR3 length: 16
V gene: TRBV25-1
clone size: few
D gene: TRBD1

CDR3 protein: CSVQLQVATGNTIYF
CDR3 DNA: TGCAGCGTCCAACTCCAGGTGGCTACTGGAAACACCATATATTTT
J gene: TRBJ1-3
CDR3 length: 15
V gene: TRBV29-1
clone size: .
D gene: .

CDR3 protein: CASSQRDLSSYEQYF
CDR3 DNA: TGCGCCAGCAGCCAAAGGGACCTAAGCTCCTACGAGCAGTACTTC
J gene: TRBJ2-7
CDR3 length: 15
V gene: TRBV4-1
clone size: .
D gene: .

CDR3 protein: CASRVGGRTDTQYF
CDR3 DNA: TGTGCCAGCAGAGTGGGGGGGCGCACAGATACGCAGTATTTT
J gene: TRBJ2-3
CDR3 length: 14
V gene: TRBV5-4
clone size: few
D gene: .

CDR3 protein: CSAGGHSGANVLTF
CDR3 DNA: TGCAGTGCCGGCGGACACTCTGGGGCCAACGTCCTGACTTTC
J gene: TRBJ2-6
CDR3 length: 14
V gene: TRBV20-1
clone size: few
D gene: .

CDR3 protein: CASSQGTGAEQYF
CDR3 DNA: TGTGCCAGCAGCCAGGGGACAGGGGCCGAGCAGTACTTC
J gene: TRBJ2-7
CDR3 length: 13
V gene: TRBV4-2
clone size: few
D gene: TRBD1

CDR3 protein: CATSDTGSSYNEQFF
CDR3 DNA: TGTGCCACCAGTGATACAGGGAGCTCCTACAATGAGCAGTTCTTC
J gene: TRBJ2-1
CDR3 length: 15
V gene: TRBV24-1
clone size: few
D gene: .

CDR3 protein: CASSQNGPTNEKLFF
CDR3 DNA: TGTGCCAGCAGCCAGAACGGCCCAACTAATGAAAAACTGTTTTTT
J gene: TRBJ1-4
CDR3 length: 15
V gene: TRBV7-2
clone size: .
D gene: .

CDR3 protein: CASTPSGGFTDTQYF
CDR3 DNA: TGTGCCAGCACCCCTAGCGGGGGATTCACAGATACGCAGTATTTT
J gene: TRBJ2-3
CDR3 length: 15
V gene: TRBV7-2
clone size: .
D gene: TRBD2

CDR3 protein: CASTRTRGIAYEQYF
CDR3 DNA: TGTGCCAGCACCAGGACAAGGGGGATAGCTTACGAGCAGTACTTC
J gene: TRBJ2-7
CDR3 length: 15
V gene: TRBV12-3/TRBV12-4
clone size: .
D gene: .

CDR3 protein: CASSLRGTGIDGNTF
CDR3 DNA: TGTGCCAGCAGTTTACGGGGGACAGGGATCGATGGCAACACCTTC
J gene: TRBJ1-2
CDR3 length: 15
V gene: TRBV12-3/TRBV12-4
clone size: .
D gene: TRBD1

CDR3 protein: CASSLRLSEQFF
CDR3 DNA: TGTGCCAGCAGTTTAAGGCTCTCTGAGCAGTTCTTC
J gene: TRBJ2-1
CDR3 length: 12
V gene: TRBV28
clone size: .
D gene: .

CDR3 protein: CSAVRNGRTDTQYF
CDR3 DNA: TGCAGCGCCGTACGCAACGGGCGCACAGATACGCAGTATTTT
J gene: TRBJ2-3
CDR3 length: 14
V gene: TRBV29-1
clone size: .
D gene: .

CDR3 protein: CASSALAESSHNEQFF
CDR3 DNA: TGTGCCAGCAGCGCCTTAGCGGAGAGCTCCCACAATGAGCAGTTCTTC
J gene: TRBJ2-1
CDR3 length: 16
V gene: TRBV28
clone size: .
D gene: .

CDR3 protein: CASSWAGPNEQFF
CDR3 DNA: TGTGCCAGCAGTTGGGCAGGGCCAAATGAGCAGTTCTTC
J gene: TRBJ2-1
CDR3 length: 13
V gene: TRBV27
clone size: few
D gene: .

CDR3 protein: CASGLDLAVETQYF
CDR3 DNA: TGTGCTAGTGGTTTGGATCTAGCGGTGGAGACCCAGTACTTC
J gene: TRBJ2-5
CDR3 length: 14
V gene: TRBV12-5
clone size: .
D gene: TRBD2

CDR3 protein: CASSLVGVSGEQYF
CDR3 DNA: TGTGCCAGCAGCTTAGTTGGAGTTTCGGGGGAGCAGTACTTC
J gene: TRBJ2-5
CDR3 length: 14
V gene: TRBV7-2
clone size: few
D gene: .